Listed here are 21 T cell receptor beta chains from one sample, sequenced in a study of control samples from healthy donors and cancer patients. Sequencing was performed with immunoSEQ multiplex PCR; in TCRdb, only in-frame clones are kept and a portion is missing. The sample holds 100,000 or so clones; roughly 89% are singletons and the top ten take about 7.8%. The material sequenced was blood. Receptor source: a man aged 25 to 40 in good health.

The table lists this clone with a few counts. V usage is TRBV28 and J usage is TRBJ2-1; 14 positions agree with TRBD2. Trimming removed 8 bases from V and 3 bases from J; junction bases left unmatched: 6. In germline, CDR1 is MDHEN, CDR2 SYDVKM. The CDR3 is made up of 16 amino acids. Here the CDR3 DNA reads TGTGCCAGCCGGGGACTAGCGGGAGAACACTACAATGAGCAGTTCTTC. As protein: CASRGLAGEHYNEQFF.

The genes are TRBV3-1 (or the pseudogene TRBV3-2) and TRBJ1-2; 7 bases align to TRBD1. Germline CDR1 LGHDT, CDR2 YNNKEL (reference sequence). With 3 bases clipped from V and 9 bases from J, the junction kept 10 bases outside the gene matches. The CDR3 spans 14 residues. The DNA for the CDR3 is TGTGCCAGCAGCCAGGGACAGTCCCTGACACGCTACACCTTC. Translation gives CASSQGQSLTRYTF.

The V and J genes are TRBV30 and TRBJ1-4, with 7 bases lining up with TRBD1. This CDR3 region has 15 residues. V dropped 3 bases and J dropped 2; count of bases not matched to a gene: 6. CDR1 is GTSNPN, CDR2 SVGIG, per germline (reference sequence). CDR3 amino acids: CAWSSGQSTNEKLFF. In nucleotides, the CDR3 is TGTGCCTGGAGCTCGGGACAGTCGACTAATGAAAAACTGTTTTTT.

The chain joins TRBV5-1 to TRBJ2-5, with D perhaps assigned TRBD1 or TRBD2 (5 bases each). The CDR3 loop spans 14 amino acids. Trimming cost V 0 bases and J 5 bases, with 11 bases left between them. CDR1 and CDR2 (germline): SGHRS, YFSETQ. The CDR3 bases are TGCGCCAGCAGCTTGGGTGGGGGATCGGAGACCCAGTACTTC. Translated, it gives CASSLGGGSETQYF.

Note on this clone: Other nucleotide sequences in the sample specify the same CDR3. The chain employs TRBV18 and TRBJ1-3; D not certain. The CDR3 covers 14 residues. The V and J ends lost 6 bases and 3 bases respectively, with 12 bases between them. Germline CDR1 KGHSH, CDR2 LQKENI. The DNA for the CDR3 is TGTGCCAGCTCCCCTAGCGGGGATGGAAACACCATATATTTT. The encoded protein is CASSPSGDGNTIYF.

The rearrangement uses TRBV28 and TRBJ2-7; no clear D gene. Between the trimmed V and J ends, which lost 3 bases and 0 bases, there was a span of 12 bases. The germline gives CDR1 MDHEN, CDR2 SYDVKM. The CDR3 length is 15 residues. The CDR3 loop is CASSLAQPLSYEQYF. The CDR3 nucleotides read TGTGCCAGCAGTTTGGCGCAGCCTCTCTCCTACGAGCAGTACTTC.

J is TRBJ2-3 and V is TRBV6-5; D not certain. Per the germline V gene, CDR1 is MNHEY and CDR2 is SVGAGI. The ends were cut back, 4 bases at V and 0 bases at J, with 11 bases in the middle. The CDR3 consists of 15 residues. The CDR3 DNA reads as TGTGCCAGCAGTTCGGCCTCAACTAGCACAGATACGCAGTATTTT. It specifies CASSSASTSTDTQYF.

This chain connects TRBV30 to TRBJ1-6; 9 bases are a match to TRBD1. CDR3 size: 15 residues. Trimming at V came to 2 bases and at J to 6 bases, leaving 5 bases not matched to a gene. CDR1 GTSNPN and CDR2 SVGIG come from the germline V gene (reference sequence). CDR3 sequence: CAWSSGTGRNSPLHF. The CDR3 DNA sequence: TGTGCCTGGAGTTCCGGGACAGGGCGTAATTCACCCCTCCACTTT. Variable domain in full (rest from reference TRBV30 and TRBJ1-6): SQTIHQWPATLVQPVGSPLSLECTVEGTSNPNLYWYRQAAGRGLQLLFYSVGIGQISSEVPQNLSASRPQDRQFILSSKKLLLSDSGFYLCAWSSGTGRNSPLHFGNGTRLTVT.

The rearrangement uses TRBV19 and TRBJ1-1, with D unresolved. The ends were cut back, 5 bases at V and 3 bases at J, with 10 bases in the middle. Germline assignment: CDR1 LNHDA and CDR2 SQIVND (reference sequence). This CDR3 has 13 amino acids. The CDR3 DNA follows: TGTGCCAGTAGTGAGGTTGGGTACACTGAAGCTTTCTTT. Its translation: CASSEVGYTEAFF. The full variable domain, in which reference TRBV19 and TRBJ1-1 provide the parts outside the CDR3, is DGGITQSPKYLFRKEGQNVTLSCEQNLNHDAMYWYRQDPGQGLRLIYYSQIVNDFQKGDIAEGYSVSREKKESFPLTVTSAQKNPTAFYLCASSEVGYTEAFFGQGTRLTVV.

The chain couples TRBV4-1 to TRBJ1-5, with D possibly being TRBD1 (5 bases). CDR1 MGHRA and CDR2 YSYEKL come from the germline V gene. V was clipped by 1 base and J by 4 bases, with 20 bases between them. This CDR3 contains 18 residues. CDR3 residues: CASSQGPGGIDTNQPQHF. The CDR3 nucleotides are TGCGCCAGCAGCCAAGGACCTGGGGGGATCGATACTAATCAGCCCCAGCATTTT.

This chain connects TRBV21-1 to TRBJ1-1. TRBV21-1 represents a pseudogene. There are 17 residues in the CDR3. The DNA for the CDR3 is TGTGCCAGCAGCAAAACGGGGCTCTGGTCCATGAACACTGAAGCTTTCTTT. Translated: CASSKTGLWSMNTEAFF.

This CDR3 reads CASSQGENSYNEQFF. The DNA of the CDR3 is TGCGCCAGCAGCCAGGGGGAAAACTCCTACAATGAGCAGTTCTTC. This rearrangement joins TRBV5-1 to TRBJ2-1, with TRBD1 matching 7 bases. The ends lost 4 bases at V and 0 bases at J; junction bases unmatched: 4. This CDR3 spans 15 amino acids. CDR1 is SGHRS, CDR2 YFSETQ, per germline.

V gene TRBV15 combines with J gene TRBJ1-1; 7 nucleotides agree with TRBD1. Germline V gives CDR1 LNHNV, CDR2 YYDKDF (reference sequence). This CDR3 spans 15 amino acids. Unmatched junction bases numbered 10, after V lost 5 bases and J lost 4 bases. The CDR3 loop reads CATSSGQPVGTEAFF. CDR3 DNA: TGTGCCACCAGCTCGGGACAGCCGGTGGGCACTGAAGCTTTCTTT. The complete variable domain, with remaining parts taken from reference TRBV15 and TRBJ1-1, reads DAMVIQNPRYQVTQFGKPVTLSCSQTLNHNVMYWYQQKSSQAPKLLFHYYDKDFNNEADTPDNFQSRRPNTSFCFLDIRSPGLGDTAMYLCATSSGQPVGTEAFFGQGTRLTVV.

The rearrangement joins TRBV12-3 or TRBV12-4 to TRBJ1-2; the D is unclear. This CDR3 comprises 13 residues. V lost 5 bases and J 6 bases, leaving 13 bases between the germline ends. The CDR3 reads CASSLSLRNGYTF. In DNA, the CDR3 is TGTGCCAGCAGTCTTTCGCTCAGAAATGGCTACACCTTC.

This clone was observed a single time. The chain links TRBV7-3 to TRBJ1-1; D gene uncertain. Germline loops: CDR1 SGHTA, CDR2 FQGTGA. V lost 3 bases and J lost 5, with 10 bases in between. The CDR3 is 13 residues long. CDR3 sequence (DNA): TGTGCCAGCAGCTTCGCCTTGGTGACTGAAGCTTTCTTT. Protein product: CASSFALVTEAFF. The variable domain in full, with the rest retrieved from reference TRBV7-3 and TRBJ1-1, is GAGVSQTPSNKVTEKGKYVELRCDPISGHTALYWYRQSLGQGPEFLIYFQGTGAADDSGLPNDRFFAVRPEGSVSTLKIQRTERGDSAVYLCASSFALVTEAFFGQGTRLTVV.

This chain uses TRBV10-3 with TRBJ2-2; TRBD2 matches 8 bases. CDR1 ENHRY and CDR2 SYGVKD come from the germline V gene. The CDR3 has 13 residues. V lost 11 bases to trimming and J lost 2 bases; unmatched junction nucleotides: 4. CDR3 nucleotide sequence: TGTGCCTCGGGAGGGCCTAACACCGGGGAGCTGTTTTTT. Translating gives CASGGPNTGELFF.

The V and J genes are TRBV10-3 and TRBJ1-3, with D perhaps TRBD1 (5 bases). The CDR3 has 17 amino acids. V lost 2 bases and J lost 4, with 18 bases in between. Germline V gene sequence: CDR1 ENHRY, CDR2 SYGVKD. The CDR3 DNA is TGTGCCATCAGTGAGCCATGGGACCTCGAAAACGGAAACACCATATATTTT. Protein sequence: CAISEPWDLENGNTIYF.

Here the CDR3 DNA reads TGTGCCAGCAGCCCACGACGGCTCAGCACAGGGCCGGAGGGTCTAACCTACAATGAGCAGTTCTTC. It yields the protein CASSPRRLSTGPEGLTYNEQFF. The V and J genes are TRBV9 and TRBJ2-1; D assignment may be TRBD1 or TRBD2 (6 bases each). The CDR3 contains 22 residues. V was pared by 4 bases and J by 2 bases, with 34 bases between. Germline V CDR1 and CDR2: SGDLS, YYNGEE.

This chain links TRBV5-8 with TRBJ2-1; a possible D gene is TRBD1 (6 bases). The ends were cut back, 2 bases at V and 9 bases at J, with 18 bases in the middle. CDR3 length equals 15 residues. Germline V lookup: CDR1 SGHTS, CDR2 YDEGEE. CDR3 protein: CASSFSGHGGGEQFF. CDR3 DNA: TGTGCCAGCAGCTTTTCGGGACACGGAGGCGGTGAGCAGTTCTTC.

The chain couples TRBV6-2 or TRBV6-3 to TRBJ1-3, with TRBD1 matching over 8 bases. The CDR3 has 15 residues. Trimming at V came to 6 bases and at J to 0 bases, leaving 4 bases not matched to a gene. Germline V gene data show CDR1 as MNHEY and CDR2 as SVGEGT. CDR3 DNA sequence: TGTGCCAGCAGCAGGGACAGGACCTCTGGAAACACCATATATTTT. Translated, it gives CASSRDRTSGNTIYF.

The chain recombines TRBV19 with TRBJ1-5, with 8 positions matching TRBD1. The CDR3 contains 15 residues. CDR1 LNHDA and CDR2 SQIVND come from the germline V gene (reference sequence). Losses at the gene ends were 1 base for V and 4 bases for J; bases not matched to a gene: 3. CDR3 nucleotide sequence: TGTGCCAGTAGTATAGCCTGGACAGGGAATCAGCCCCAGCATTTT. It codes for CASSIAWTGNQPQHF. Looking up the rest from reference TRBV19 and TRBJ1-5 gives the full variable domain: DGGITQSPKYLFRKEGQNVTLSCEQNLNHDAMYWYRQDPGQGLRLIYYSQIVNDFQKGDIAEGYSVSREKKESFPLTVTSAQKNPTAFYLCASSIAWTGNQPQHFGDGTRLSIL.